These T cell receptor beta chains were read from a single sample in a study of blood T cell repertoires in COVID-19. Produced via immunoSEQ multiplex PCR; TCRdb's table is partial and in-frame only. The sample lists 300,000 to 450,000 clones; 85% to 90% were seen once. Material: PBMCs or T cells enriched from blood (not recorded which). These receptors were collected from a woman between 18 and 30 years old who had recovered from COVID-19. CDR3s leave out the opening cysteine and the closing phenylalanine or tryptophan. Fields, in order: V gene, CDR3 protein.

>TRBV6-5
ASSYVGGIYGYT
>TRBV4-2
ASSQDYTGTSGYNEQF
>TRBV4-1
ASSQDDRGTYNEQF
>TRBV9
ASSVLSGASTGELF
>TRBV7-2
ASSLVGVPNSPLH
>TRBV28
ASSLPQSYGYT
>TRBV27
ASSTLRGRANEKLF
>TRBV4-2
ASSQDNGGSEQY
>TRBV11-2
ASSLVGFSPLH
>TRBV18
ASSPRQNNSPLH
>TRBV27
ASSLAPSYEQY
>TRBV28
ASSWIGGNQPQH
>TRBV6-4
ASSPPGGPDEQY
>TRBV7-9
ASSLGGGGYT
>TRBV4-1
ASSQDSAGSYNSPLH
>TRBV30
AWSYGNYGYT
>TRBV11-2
ASSLPGQGNTEAF
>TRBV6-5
ASSYSRGIPTDTQY
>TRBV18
ASSPNTGNSNQPQH
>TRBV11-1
ASSLYGGDYEQY
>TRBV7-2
ASSFSHSYIGSPLH
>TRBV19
ASSMEVSGGRQETQY
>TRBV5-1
ASRGTVQETQY
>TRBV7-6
ASSSPSGANTEAF
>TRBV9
ASSGANYGYT
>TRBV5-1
ASSLTANLNTEAF
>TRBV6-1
ASSELDRGLISGYT
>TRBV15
ATSRDEGPTEAF
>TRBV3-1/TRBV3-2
ASSQDYRMNTEAF
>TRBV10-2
ASRGELNTEAF
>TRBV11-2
ASSFADSYGYT
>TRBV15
ATSRDPGTGREQPQH
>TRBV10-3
AISESATGLNYGYT
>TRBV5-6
ASSLRTGYGYT
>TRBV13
ASSSLYWDRETKMYNSPLH
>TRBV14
ASSQYSGVAYNSPLH
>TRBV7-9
ASSSHAGKLQSYT